This T cell receptor beta chain was documented in a study of shared clonotypes between healthy human individuals. Original handling: Filtering was not the same, since immunoSEQ gave junction-only sequences without quality scores. Profiled with immunoSEQ multiplex PCR; TCRdb holds only in-frame clones, not every one. That table is the source of V, J and clone size, and D and trimming were worked out from the DNA. The sample records about 1,900,000 clones, about 95% being singletons. Naive CD8 cells were CD45RO-negative, positively selected for CCR7, excluding terminally differentiated effector memory CD45RA+ cells. Germline values: CDR1 SGHRS, CDR2 YFSETQ. The length of the CDR3 is 14 residues. The germline V and J ends were trimmed by 4 bases and 3 bases, with 14 bases remaining between them.

The chain carries TRBV5-1 and TRBJ2-7; the D is unclear. This TCR was recovered from a man younger than 35 in good health. The sequenced material came from naive CD8+ T cells sorted from blood. CDR3 in amino acids: CASSLSWGFYEQYF. CDR3 coding DNA: TGCGCCAGCAGCCTCTCTTGGGGATTCTACGAGCAGTACTTC. The full variable domain, in which reference TRBV5-1 and TRBJ2-7 provide the parts outside the CDR3, is KAGVTQTPRYLIKTRGQQVTLSCSPISGHRSVSWYQQTPGQGLQFLFEYFSETQRNKGNFPGRFSGRQFSNSRSEMNVSTLELGDSALYLCASSLSWGFYEQYFGPGTRLTVT.